This record concerns one T cell receptor (beta chain) sequence. From the 5' RACE reads, TCRdb called clonotypes with MiXCR, one entry per CDR3 protein. The table lists more than 450,000 distinct CDR3 sequences, roughly 17% of them singletons, with about 12% in the top ten. Trimming took 5 bases from V and 3 from J, leaving 19 bases between them. Germline CDR1 reads GTSNPN; CDR2 reads SVGIG (reference sequence). This CDR3 comprises 16 residues. The entry originates in a study of T-cell memory formation after mild COVID-19. The chain links TRBV30 to TRBJ1-4; perhaps TRBD1 as D (6 bases). Material: PBMCs or a T cell subset sorted from them (not recorded which). The receptor was isolated from an adult woman who had mild COVID-19 (a few samples of this study predate the infection). Cell type and time point are not known. The CDR3 region is CAWGGRGLVANEKLFF. In nucleotides, the CDR3 is TGTGCCTGGGGGGGCAGGGGTTTGGTAGCTAATGAAAAACTGTTTTTT.